This is a list of T cell receptor beta chains from one sample in a study of Ad26.COV2.S vaccination and SARS-CoV-2 variants. TCRdb's table, derived via immunoSEQ multiplex PCR, lists solely in-frame clones and lacks some. The sample carries hundreds of thousands of clones, around 92% recorded once. The sequenced sample was peripheral blood, obtained in a trial of Ad26.COV2.S vaccine versus placebo. All receptors come from a person between 18 and 65 years old who received the Ad26.COV2.S COVID-19 vaccine or a placebo. Both conserved end residues are part of each CDR3. Some rows have no size entry. The others give once, few or many, or a class for an expanded clone.

clone_size v_call cdr3_aa
. TRBV27 CASSLGYLPDYEQYF
. TRBV10-3 CAISERTGHGYTF
. TRBV10-3 CAISESSLQAFF
. TRBV18 CASSPANEQYF
. TRBV19 CASSFAGASGANVLTF
few TRBV3-1/TRBV3-2 CASSQGGSYNSPLHF
. TRBV6-5 CASSYTGTSGTDTQYF
. TRBV6-5 CASRETGRTNEKLFF
. TRBV7-9 CASSDGRRNTEAFF
once TRBV12-5 CASALWGGDSYIQYF
. TRBV6-5 CASSYSGTSTNYGYTF
few TRBV7-9 CASSLDLFSGNTIYF
few TRBV30 CAWSEEGTGIEQYF
. TRBV27 CASRGDRGRGSPLHF
. TRBV5-1 CASRKGSGMNTEAFF
. TRBV6-2/TRBV6-3 CASSYRDRGSYNSPLHF
. TRBV7-9 CASSLQGTQYF
. TRBV10-3 CAISGSVPYNEQFF
. TRBV18 CASSAGTGVYTF
. TRBV11-2 CASSLETVSSYEQYF
. TRBV7-9 CASSSSSISTGELFF
few TRBV19 CASSTGGPGGEQFF
. TRBV5-8 CASSHLTGTGELFF
once TRBV9 CASRRLAGELLGSYNEQFF
few TRBV6-6 CASNAAGVHEQFF
. TRBV30 CAWSSQAGNTIYF
. TRBV28 CASSLGQRGAFF
. TRBV7-2 CASTKGHQSGANVLTF
. TRBV4-1 CASSQDPRGREKLFF
. TRBV6-6 CASRLETGANQPQHF
. TRBV3-1/TRBV3-2 CASSQELAGGPETQYF
. TRBV14 CASSQGPDTQYF
. TRBV5-1 CASSLTGLGNEQFF
. TRBV10-1 CASSGGLSYNEQFF
few TRBV5-1 CASSAGTVNSPLHF
. TRBV6-5 CASRRDREQFF
. TRBV7-2 CASSPGQAPNQPQHF
. TRBV3-1/TRBV3-2 CASSPSTVSYEQYF
. TRBV4-3 CASSQDRWTGDSPLHF
. TRBV12-5 CATTGGDEQYF
once TRBV7-7 CASSLGLNNEQFF
. TRBV6-6 CATPRASGANVLTF